This T cell receptor beta chain was captured in a study of shared clonotypes between healthy human individuals. Background on the study: CD4 naive and CD4 memory each took three plates per donor, while CD8 naive took two and CD8 memory one.

Caucasian adults living in Nashville, Tennessee, provided all samples. CD4+ cell separation produced CD45RA+ naive and CD45RA-negative memory subsets. The CDR3 contains 13 residues. Germline V lookup: CDR1 SGHRS, CDR2 YFSETQ. J gave up 6 bases and V 4 bases, and 4 bases lay outside the gene matches. TCRdb keeps only in-frame clones here, not all; method: immunoSEQ multiplex PCR. The data hold 2 million to 2.5 million clones, with 90% to 97% observed a single time. The specimen was naive CD4+ T cells sorted from blood. Subset meaning: CD45RA+ positively selected. This sequence originates from a young man in good health. This chain joins TRBV5-1 and TRBJ2-3; TRBD2 agrees at 8 bases. The CDR3 loop is CASSVRLADTQYF. CDR3 sequence (DNA): TGCGCCAGCAGCGTCCGACTAGCGGATACGCAGTATTTT.